The following is a T cell receptor (beta chain) sequence with its context. As yet, its antigen is unknown. The sample is drawn from a study of cytomegalovirus exposure and HLA in healthy donors. Study-wide findings and caveats: In most subjects, TCR beta sequences reportedly gave accurate predictions of HLA-A and HLA-B alleles. A list of 164 TCR beta chains associated with cytomegalovirus was given.

Per the germline V gene, CDR1 is SGHVS and CDR2 is FQNEAQ. This CDR3 spans 14 amino acids. The V segment lost 6 bases and the J segment 6 bases; nucleotides outside the gene matches: 6. A multiplex PCR was run with 60 Vbeta primers and 13 Jbeta primers. Generated by immunoSEQ multiplex PCR, the TCRdb table keeps only in-frame clones and is missing some. The table shows roughly 160,000 clones, with roughly 80% occurring only once. The clonotype comes from a man between 35 and 55 years old in good health and CMV-seronegative. The chain has TRBV7-8 and TRBJ2-7; 12 bases are a match to TRBD1. Sequenced material: PBMCs. The CDR3 sequence: CASRRDRGPSEQYF. The CDR3 nucleotides read TGTGCCAGCAGGCGGGACAGGGGGCCAAGCGAGCAGTACTTC.